This T cell receptor beta chain derives from a study of identical twins. Study observations and caveats: Insertions were fewer in abundant cord blood beta clonotypes, whereas memory repertoires showed none of this pattern.

Addition of a universal primer site occurred through template switching, and cDNA carried unique molecular identifiers. In TCRdb, the 5' RACE reads were re-called with MiXCR into one record per CDR3 protein. The sample has hundreds of thousands of distinct CDR3 sequences; approximately 8% are singletons. From germline, CDR1 is SNHLY and CDR2 FYNNEI. Trimming removed 7 bases at V and 0 bases at J, with 12 bases between. CDR3 size: 14 residues. There are many counts of this clonotype. Its matching antigen is unknown. In addition, the sample was reused for a study of yellow fever vaccine responses in identical twins. That paper states: Reportedly, twins' vaccine T cell responses looked partly convergent and partly personalized.

This clonotype originated in a woman under 30 in good health. This chain joins TRBV2 and TRBJ1-2; D might be TRBD1 (5 bases). Sequenced input: memory (CD45RO+) T cells sorted from blood. The CDR3 protein is CASTLQGSNYGYTF. The CDR3 bases are TGTGCCAGCACCCTCCAGGGATCTAACTATGGCTACACCTTC. Filled out from reference TRBV2 and TRBJ1-2, the complete variable domain reads EPEVTQTPSHQVTQMGQEVILRCVPISNHLYFYWYRQILGQKVEFLVSFYNNEISEKSEIFDDQFSVERPDGSNFTLKIRSTKLEDSAMYFCASTLQGSNYGYTFGSGTRLTVV.